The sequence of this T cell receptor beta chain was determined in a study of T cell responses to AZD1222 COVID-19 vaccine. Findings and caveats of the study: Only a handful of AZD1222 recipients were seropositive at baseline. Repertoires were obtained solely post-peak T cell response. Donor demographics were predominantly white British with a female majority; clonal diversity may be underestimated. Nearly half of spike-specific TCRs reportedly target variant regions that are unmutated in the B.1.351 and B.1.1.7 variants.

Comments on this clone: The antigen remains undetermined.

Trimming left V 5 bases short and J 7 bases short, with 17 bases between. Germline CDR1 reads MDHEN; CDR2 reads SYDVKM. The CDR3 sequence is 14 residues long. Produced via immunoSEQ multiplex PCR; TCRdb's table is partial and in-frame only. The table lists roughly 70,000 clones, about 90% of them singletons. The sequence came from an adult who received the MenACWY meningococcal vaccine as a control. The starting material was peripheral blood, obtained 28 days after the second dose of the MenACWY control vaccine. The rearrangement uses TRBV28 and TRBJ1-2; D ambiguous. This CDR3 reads CASSPPGPASGYTF. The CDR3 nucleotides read TGTGCCAGCAGTCCCCCAGGACCGGCTTCTGGCTACACCTTC.